A selection of T cell receptor beta chains follows, all from one sample in a study of cytomegalovirus exposure and HLA in healthy donors. Data came from immunoSEQ multiplex PCR; TCRdb stores just in-frame clones and leaves some out. This sample has 150,000 to 200,000 clones, with around four fifths found just once. Sequencing used PBMCs. The receptors here all came from a man younger than 35 in good health and CMV-seropositive. The CDR3 runs from the conserved cysteine through the conserved F or W. The order of the fields is D gene, J gene, V gene, clone size, CDR3 protein, CDR3 DNA. The D gene is left open where the match is weak. The listing skips clone size in some rows; elsewhere it reads once, few, many or a size class.

-,TRBJ2-3,TRBV5-1,-,CASRTASVTDTQYF,TGCGCCAGCAGGACGGCTAGCGTCACAGATACGCAGTATTTT
-,TRBJ1-1,TRBV7-9,-,CASSPDSGELTEAFF,TGTGCCAGCAGCCCCGATTCAGGGGAACTCACTGAAGCTTTCTTT
TRBD2,TRBJ2-1,TRBV4-3,-,CASSQAGSAGEVDEQFF,TGCGCCAGCAGCCAAGCCGGATCGGCGGGAGAAGTAGATGAGCAGTTCTTC
-,TRBJ2-7,TRBV28,once,CASSPRGLRGEQYF,TGTGCCAGCAGCCCTCGGGGACTTCGAGGGGAGCAGTACTTC
TRBD1,TRBJ2-3,TRBV7-8,-,CASSLGTGMVPDTQYF,TGTGCCAGCAGCTTGGGGACAGGGATGGTCCCAGATACGCAGTATTTT
TRBD1,TRBJ1-2,TRBV29-1,-,CSVEDEQGFGGYTF,TGCAGCGTTGAAGACGAACAGGGGTTCGGAGGCTACACCTTC
TRBD2,TRBJ2-1,TRBV18,-,CASSLPGLTYNEQFF,TGTGCCAGCTCACTCCCGGGACTAACGTACAATGAGCAGTTCTTC
TRBD1,TRBJ2-6,TRBV29-1,-,CSVTGVGANVLTF,TGCAGCGTTACAGGGGTTGGGGCCAACGTCCTGACTTTC
TRBD2,TRBJ2-1,TRBV7-2,-,CASDQIAGKAFF,TGTGCCAGCGACCAAATAGCGGGAAAGGCGTTCTTC
TRBD2,TRBJ2-5,TRBV4-3,-,CASSQEAREWETQYF,TGCGCCAGCAGCCAAGAGGCGCGGGAGTGGGAGACCCAGTACTTC
-,TRBJ1-1,TRBV7-9,-,CASSLAGGGGTEAFF,TGTGCCAGCAGCTTAGCGGGTGGAGGAGGGACTGAAGCTTTCTTT
TRBD1,TRBJ1-5,TRBV6-5,-,CATRGRNSNQPQHF,TGTGCCACCAGGGGGAGGAATAGCAATCAGCCCCAGCATTTT
-,TRBJ1-1,TRBV7-2,-,CASSFVGAPTEAFF,TGTGCCAGCAGCTTCGTTGGGGCCCCCACTGAAGCTTTCTTT
TRBD1,TRBJ1-4,TRBV2,-,CASSLLGTDDEKLFF,TGTGCCAGCAGTCTCCTCGGGACAGATGATGAAAAACTGTTTTTT
TRBD1,TRBJ2-7,TRBV19,-,CASSIPGQGLNEQYF,TGTGCCAGTAGCATACCGGGACAGGGCCTAAACGAGCAGTACTTC
-,TRBJ2-5,TRBV5-1,-,CASNKGVLETQYF,TGCGCCAGCAACAAAGGGGTTTTGGAGACCCAGTACTTC
TRBD2,TRBJ2-1,TRBV19,-,CASSIVETSVNNEQFF,TGTGCCAGTAGTATCGTTGAGACTAGCGTTAACAATGAGCAGTTCTTC
-,TRBJ2-5,TRBV6-5,-,CASSYSRLPETQYF,TGTGCCAGCAGTTACTCTAGACTGCCAGAGACCCAGTACTTC
TRBD2,TRBJ2-7,TRBV6-1,-,CASSLAGLAAYEQYF,TGTGCCAGCAGCCTCGCCGGACTAGCGGCCTACGAGCAGTACTTC
TRBD1,TRBJ1-5,TRBV6-1,-,CASSGQGAKGNQPQHF,TGTGCCAGCAGTGGCCAGGGGGCTAAAGGCAATCAGCCCCAGCATTTT
TRBD2,TRBJ2-2,TRBV9,once,CASSLGLDELFF,TGTGCCAGCAGCTTAGGACTAGATGAGCTGTTTTTT
TRBD1,TRBJ2-7,TRBV30,-,CAWSIGQGLSYEQYF,TGTGCCTGGAGTATCGGACAGGGCCTCTCCTACGAGCAGTACTTC
TRBD1,TRBJ2-1,TRBV10-3,-,CAIGRDRGVNEQFF,TGTGCCATCGGCCGGGACAGGGGAGTCAATGAGCAGTTCTTC